This T cell receptor beta chain was sequenced during a study of blood T cell repertoires in COVID-19. Repertoires were generated with immunoSEQ multiplex PCR, while TCRdb's copy carries only in-frame clones and drops some. The sample shows about 250,000 clones, over 70% of them seen only once. This clone was seen only a few times. The clonotype originates from a man older than 75 with acute or convalescent COVID-19. Sequencing was performed on peripheral blood.

The CDR3 DNA is TGTGCCAGTCGCAGGACAGCCCATCAGCCCCAGCATTTT. Encoded protein: CASRRTAHQPQHF. V gene TRBV19 combines with J gene TRBJ1-5; a possible D gene is TRBD1 (6 bases). Germline-derived CDR1 and CDR2 are LNHDA and SQIVND (reference sequence). The ends were cut back, 8 bases at V and 5 bases at J, with 13 bases in the middle. The CDR3 runs 13 residues.